These T cell receptor beta chains were read from a single sample in a study of post-analysis software for immune sequencing data. MiXCR, run by TCRdb on the PCR reads, gives a single entry per CDR3 protein. The repertoire has about 820,000 distinct CDR3 sequences, approximately 53% of them found once; the top ten carry approximately 4.4%. The sequencing input was blood. These receptors all stem from a girl aged 5-17 years with multiple sclerosis. Both conserved end residues are part of each CDR3. D genes are given only for firm matches. A clone size is listed for some rows: how often the clone was seen (once, few, many), or a class if it is expanded.

v_call	j_call	d_call	clone_size	cdr3_nt	cdr3_aa
TRBV7-9	TRBJ1-2	TRBD1	NA	TGTGCCAGCAGCTTAGCGCGGAGGGGGCGTGACTATGGCTACACCTTC	CASSLARRGRDYGYTF
TRBV5-1	TRBJ2-7	TRBD1	NA	TGCGCCAGCAGCAAACTCCACGGACAGGGTCTCTCCGAGCAGTACTTC	CASSKLHGQGLSEQYF
TRBV5-6	TRBJ2-1	NA	NA	TGTGCCAGCAGCCCCACTCCCCACGGGGTTAACAATGAGCAGTTCTTC	CASSPTPHGVNNEQFF
TRBV12-3/TRBV12-4	TRBJ1-1	NA	NA	TGTGCCAGCAGTTTGTGGGCAGGAGGGGGACCTGAAGCTTTCTTT	CASSLWAGGGPEAFF
TRBV19	TRBJ2-6	NA	NA	TGTGCCAGTAGTCCCCCCATCAGAGAAGCTGGGGCCAACGTCCTGACTTTC	CASSPPIREAGANVLTF
TRBV20-1	TRBJ1-3	TRBD1	NA	TGCAGTGCTAGGGGGACCCGACAGGGAAGCTCTGGAAACACCATATATTTT	CSARGTRQGSSGNTIYF
TRBV2	TRBJ2-5	TRBD1	NA	TGTGCCAGCAGTTTGCGACAGGGGCAAGGGACCCAGTACTTC	CASSLRQGQGTQYF
TRBV4-2	TRBJ2-1	NA	few	TGTGCCAGTAGCCAAGATTGGACCAATGAGCAGTTCTTC	CASSQDWTNEQFF
TRBV20-1	TRBJ1-2	NA	few	TGCAGTGCTAGAGGGGGCGGTCTCCTCTATGGCTACACCTTC	CSARGGGLLYGYTF
TRBV5-1	TRBJ1-2	TRBD1	NA	TGCGCCAGCAGCGGTTTGGGACAGGGGACCTATGGCTACACCTTC	CASSGLGQGTYGYTF
TRBV6-1	TRBJ2-7	TRBD1	NA	TGTGCCAGCAGTGAAAGGACAGGGACCCAGGACGAGCAGTACTTC	CASSERTGTQDEQYF
TRBV10-3	TRBJ2-2	NA	NA	TGTGCCATCAGTGTAAGACATGGGGGGGCAGACACCGGGGAGCTGTTTTTT	CAISVRHGGADTGELFF
TRBV5-1	TRBJ2-5	NA	NA	TGCGCCAGCAGCCCGGGGGCCGCTAGCGAGACCCAGTACTTC	CASSPGAASETQYF
TRBV2	TRBJ1-1	NA	NA	TGTGCCCCCGGAAGGATGGAGACTGAAGCTTTCTTT	CAPGRMETEAFF
TRBV6-1	TRBJ2-7	TRBD2	NA	TGTGCCAGCAGTGAAGGACTAGCGAAAACCTACGAGCAGTACTTC	CASSEGLAKTYEQYF
TRBV29-1	TRBJ1-1	NA	NA	TGCAGCGTTGCCCATCCCGTAACAGGAAGTGAAGCTTTCTTT	CSVAHPVTGSEAFF
TRBV29-1	TRBJ2-5	NA	NA	TGCAGCGTTCGCCGGGCGGGAGAGACCCAGTACTTC	CSVRRAGETQYF
TRBV29-1	TRBJ2-3	TRBD2	NA	TGCAGCGTTGATAAGGGGCTAGCGGGGGGGCCGGCAGATACGCAGTATTTT	CSVDKGLAGGPADTQYF
TRBV5-1	TRBJ2-5	TRBD1	NA	TGCGCCAGCAGCGGGGGGGACAGGGTCCAAGAGACCCAGTACTTC	CASSGGDRVQETQYF
TRBV5-1	TRBJ1-2	NA	NA	TGCGCCAGCAGCCCGGAGCTTAACTATGGCTACACCTTC	CASSPELNYGYTF
TRBV28	TRBJ2-5	TRBD2	few	TGTGCCAGCAGTCCGGGACTAGCGGAAGGAGAGACCCAGTACTTC	CASSPGLAEGETQYF
TRBV6-6	TRBJ2-7	NA	NA	TGTGCCAGCAGTTACTCGTCAGAGGGCAATGAGCAGTACTTC	CASSYSSEGNEQYF
TRBV5-6	TRBJ2-2	NA	NA	TGTGCCAGGAGGACCGGGGAGCTGTTTTTT	CARRTGELFF
TRBV29-1	TRBJ2-3	TRBD2	few	TGCAGCGTTCTAGCGGGGGTTGCCGATACGCAGTATTTT	CSVLAGVADTQYF
TRBV5-1	TRBJ2-7	TRBD2	NA	TGCGCCAGCAGCCCGGGGGGACTAGCGTCCGAGCAGTACTTC	CASSPGGLASEQYF
TRBV29-1	TRBJ2-7	NA	NA	TGCAGCGTCGGACTGTCTGGGTCCCACGAGCAGTACTTC	CSVGLSGSHEQYF
TRBV20-1	TRBJ2-1	NA	NA	TGCAGTGCTAGAGGACTAGGTCGTGAGCAGTTCTTC	CSARGLGREQFF
TRBV29-1	TRBJ1-2	NA	NA	TGCAGCGTTGGGCACAGAGACTATGGCTACACCTTC	CSVGHRDYGYTF
TRBV2	TRBJ2-7	TRBD2	few	TGTGCCAGCAGCCAGGGATCTAGCGGTCTCTACGAGCAGTACTTC	CASSQGSSGLYEQYF
TRBV7-9	TRBJ2-7	NA	NA	TGTGCCAGCAGCTTAGGCTGGGACCACTCCTACGAGCAGTACTTC	CASSLGWDHSYEQYF
TRBV20-1	TRBJ2-1	TRBD2	NA	TGCAGTGCTAGGGGGTTCGGGACTAGTGTTTTGGATGAGCAGTTCTTC	CSARGFGTSVLDEQFF
TRBV10-3	TRBJ2-7	NA	few	TGTGCCATCAGTGACTGGGGCGAGCAGTACTTC	CAISDWGEQYF
TRBV7-2	TRBJ2-1	TRBD1	NA	TGTGCCAGCAGCTCCTCCGGGACAGTAACCTACAATGAGCAGTTCTTC	CASSSSGTVTYNEQFF
TRBV20-1	TRBJ1-2	NA	NA	TGCAGTGCTAGGAAACTACCCACGGATGGCTACACCTTC	CSARKLPTDGYTF
TRBV5-6	TRBJ2-7	TRBD1	few	TGTGCCAGCAGCCCCCGAGTCGGACAGGGCAACGAGCAGTACTTC	CASSPRVGQGNEQYF
TRBV20-1	TRBJ1-2	TRBD1	NA	TGCAGTGCCAAGGACAGGGATGGCTACACCTTC	CSAKDRDGYTF
TRBV20-1	TRBJ2-3	TRBD2	NA	TGCAGTGCTAGAGGCGGGGCTAGCGGAAACACAGATACGCAGTATTTT	CSARGGASGNTDTQYF
TRBV12-3/TRBV12-4	TRBJ2-7	NA	few	TGTGCCAGCAGTGCTGGGGGAGGCGAGCAGTACTTC	CASSAGGGEQYF
TRBV5-1	TRBJ2-7	TRBD2	few	TGCGCCAGCAGCTTTGCCCCGGGACTAGTTCTCGAGCAGTACTTC	CASSFAPGLVLEQYF
TRBV12-3/TRBV12-4	TRBJ1-1	NA	NA	TGTGCCAGCACCTACCGCAGAACTGAAGCTTTCTTT	CASTYRRTEAFF
TRBV27	TRBJ1-1	NA	NA	TGTGCCAGCAGTTTAAGCTCGAATTCGAACACTGAAGCTTTCTTT	CASSLSSNSNTEAFF
TRBV20-1	TRBJ2-1	TRBD2	NA	TGCAGTGCTGGGGTAGCGGGAGTCTCCTACAATGAGCAGTTCTTC	CSAGVAGVSYNEQFF
TRBV12-3/TRBV12-4	TRBJ1-2	TRBD1	few	TGTGCCAGCAGCCTAGACAGGGCCGCTAACTATGGCTACACCTTC	CASSLDRAANYGYTF
TRBV20-1	TRBJ2-7	TRBD2	NA	TGCAGTGCTGGGAGAACTAGCGGGGGTTACGAGCAGTACTTC	CSAGRTSGGYEQYF
TRBV20-1	TRBJ2-1	NA	NA	TGCAGTGCTAGTGGCCCAAACAAGAAGCCCTACAATGAGCAGTTCTTC	CSASGPNKKPYNEQFF
TRBV3-1	TRBJ2-1	NA	NA	TGTGCCAGCAGCCCGAGTCCCCTCGGGAATGAGCAGTTCTTC	CASSPSPLGNEQFF
TRBV7-9	TRBJ2-7	TRBD2	NA	TGTGCCAGCAGCTTACGAATGGCTAGCGGCACCTACGAGCAGTGCTTC	CASSLRMASGTYEQCF
TRBV5-1	TRBJ1-5	TRBD1	NA	TGCGCCAGCAGCGCCGGGACAGGGGGGGATTATAGCAATCAGCCCCAGCATTTT	CASSAGTGGDYSNQPQHF
TRBV6-5	TRBJ2-3	NA	few	TGTGCCAGCTGTGAGGCAGATACGCAGTATTTT	CASCEADTQYF
TRBV7-3	TRBJ2-1	TRBD1	NA	TGTGCCTGCAGCCCTGACAGGGACAATGAGCAGTTCTTC	CACSPDRDNEQFF
TRBV5-5	TRBJ1-2	NA	NA	TGTGCCAGCAGCTTTAACGGGGTTTCTAACTATGGCTACACCTTC	CASSFNGVSNYGYTF
TRBV20-1	TRBJ2-3	NA	NA	TGCAGTGCTAGATTTCCAGCGAGGGTGGGGGAAGATACGCAGTATTTT	CSARFPARVGEDTQYF
TRBV29-1	TRBJ1-2	NA	few	TGCAGCGTAATACAGAGAGCTAACTATGGCTACACCTTC	CSVIQRANYGYTF
TRBV20-1	TRBJ2-7	TRBD1	NA	TGCAGTGCTAGAGGGGCACAGGGGAAAGGCTACGAGCAGTACTTC	CSARGAQGKGYEQYF
TRBV11-2	TRBJ2-7	NA	NA	TGTGCCAGCAGCGGGACTCGGCGGGGTCTATACGAGCAGTACTTC	CASSGTRRGLYEQYF
TRBV3-1	TRBJ1-3	NA	NA	TGTGCCAGTAATTTCAGGGGACCAGGAAACACCATATATTTT	CASNFRGPGNTIYF
TRBV12-3/TRBV12-4	TRBJ2-1	NA	NA	TGTGCCAGCAGCCAGAGGGAGCGGCATCGGTACTTC	CASSQRERHRYF
TRBV20-1	TRBJ2-1	TRBD1	NA	TGCAGTGCTAGAGATGGAGACAGGGGTTCTCACAATGAGCAGTTCTTC	CSARDGDRGSHNEQFF
TRBV20-1	TRBJ2-7	TRBD2	few	TGCAGTGCCACCAACCCAAGCGGGATGGGCTACGAGCAGTACTTC	CSATNPSGMGYEQYF